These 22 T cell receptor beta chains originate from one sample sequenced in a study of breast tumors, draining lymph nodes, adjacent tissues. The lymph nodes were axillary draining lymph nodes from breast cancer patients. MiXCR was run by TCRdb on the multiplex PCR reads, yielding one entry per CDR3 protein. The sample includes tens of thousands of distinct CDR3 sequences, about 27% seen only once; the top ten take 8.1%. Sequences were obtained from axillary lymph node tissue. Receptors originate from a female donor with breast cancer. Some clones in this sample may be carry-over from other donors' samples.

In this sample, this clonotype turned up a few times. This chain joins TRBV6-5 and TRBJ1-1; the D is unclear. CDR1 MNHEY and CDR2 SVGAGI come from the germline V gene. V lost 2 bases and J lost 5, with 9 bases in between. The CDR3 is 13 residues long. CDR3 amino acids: CASSYGLGTEAFF. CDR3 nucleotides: TGTGCCAGCAGTTACGGTTTGGGTACTGAAGCTTTCTTT.

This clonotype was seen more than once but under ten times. The CDR3, as DNA: TGTGCCAGCAGCGCGACTAGCGGGAGTGGGGGCTCTGTGCCACCCACAGATACGCAGTATTTT. Its protein product is CASSATSGSGGSVPPTDTQYF. This chain uses TRBV9 with TRBJ2-3; TRBD2 matches 12 bases. Trimming removed 3 bases from V and 2 bases from J; junction bases left unmatched: 19. Germline assignment: CDR1 SGDLS and CDR2 YYNGEE. This CDR3 spans 21 amino acids.

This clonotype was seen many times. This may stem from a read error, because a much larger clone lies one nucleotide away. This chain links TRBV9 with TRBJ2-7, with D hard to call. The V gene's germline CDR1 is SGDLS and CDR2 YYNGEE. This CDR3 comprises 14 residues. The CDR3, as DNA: TGTGCCAGCAGCCCGTGGGTCCTTCCCTACGAGCAGTCCTTC. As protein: CASSPWVLPYEQSF.

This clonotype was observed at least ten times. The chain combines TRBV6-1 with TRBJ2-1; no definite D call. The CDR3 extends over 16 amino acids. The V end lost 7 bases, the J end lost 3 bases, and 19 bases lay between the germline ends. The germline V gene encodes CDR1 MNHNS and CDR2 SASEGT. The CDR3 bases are TGTGCCAGCATGGTACTCGGGCTAGGTCACTACAATGAGCAGTTCTTC. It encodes CASMVLGLGHYNEQFF.

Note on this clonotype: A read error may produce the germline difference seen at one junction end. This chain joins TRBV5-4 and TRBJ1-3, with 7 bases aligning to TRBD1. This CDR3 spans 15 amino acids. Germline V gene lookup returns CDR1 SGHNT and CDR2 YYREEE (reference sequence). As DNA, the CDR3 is TGTGCCAGCAGCACCGGACAGGCGAGGGGAAACGCCATATATTTT. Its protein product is CASSTGQARGNAIYF.

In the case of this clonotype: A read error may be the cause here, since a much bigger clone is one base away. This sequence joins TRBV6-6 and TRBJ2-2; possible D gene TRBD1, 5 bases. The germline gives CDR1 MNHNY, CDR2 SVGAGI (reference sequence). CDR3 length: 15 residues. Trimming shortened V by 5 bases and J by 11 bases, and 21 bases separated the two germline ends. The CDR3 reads CASSHPYGPDKELFF. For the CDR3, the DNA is TGTGCCAGCAGTCACCCCTATGGGCCGGACAAAGAGCTGTTTTTT.

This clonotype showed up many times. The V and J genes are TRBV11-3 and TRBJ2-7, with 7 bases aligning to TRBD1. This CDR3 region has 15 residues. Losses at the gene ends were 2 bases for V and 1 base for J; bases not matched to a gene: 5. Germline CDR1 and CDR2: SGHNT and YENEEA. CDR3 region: CASSLRGTASYEQYF. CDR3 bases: TGTGCCAGCAGCTTACGTGGGACAGCGTCCTACGAGCAGTACTTC.

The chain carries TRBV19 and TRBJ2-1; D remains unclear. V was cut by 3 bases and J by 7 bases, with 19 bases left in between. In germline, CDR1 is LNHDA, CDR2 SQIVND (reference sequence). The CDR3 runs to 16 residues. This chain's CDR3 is CASSMGDAYAWNEQFF. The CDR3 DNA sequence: TGTGCCAGTAGTATGGGTGACGCCTACGCTTGGAATGAGCAGTTCTTC. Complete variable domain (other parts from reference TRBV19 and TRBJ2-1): DGGITQSPKYLFRKEGQNVTLSCEQNLNHDAMYWYRQDPGQGLRLIYYSQIVNDFQKGDIAEGYSVSREKKESFPLTVTSAQKNPTAFYLCASSMGDAYAWNEQFFGPGTRLTVL.

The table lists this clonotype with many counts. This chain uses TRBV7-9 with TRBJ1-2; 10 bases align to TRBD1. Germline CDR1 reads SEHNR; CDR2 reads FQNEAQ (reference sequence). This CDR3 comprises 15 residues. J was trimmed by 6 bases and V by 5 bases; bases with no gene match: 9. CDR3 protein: CASSQSGTGVNGYTF. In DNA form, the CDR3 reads TGTGCCAGCAGCCAATCCGGGACAGGGGTCAATGGCTACACCTTC.

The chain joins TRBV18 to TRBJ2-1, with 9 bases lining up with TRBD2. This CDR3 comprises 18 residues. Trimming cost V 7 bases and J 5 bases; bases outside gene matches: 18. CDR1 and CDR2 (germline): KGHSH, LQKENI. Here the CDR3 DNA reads TGTGCCAGCTTAGAGTTCAGAGAAGCGGGAGGAGGGCACAATGAGCAGTTCTTC. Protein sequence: CASLEFREAGGGHNEQFF.

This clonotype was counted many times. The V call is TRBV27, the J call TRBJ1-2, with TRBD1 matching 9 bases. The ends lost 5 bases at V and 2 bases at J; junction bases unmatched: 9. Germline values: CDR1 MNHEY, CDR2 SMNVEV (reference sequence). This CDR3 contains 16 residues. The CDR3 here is CASSLDSGQGNYGYTF. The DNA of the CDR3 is TGTGCCAGCAGTCTGGACTCGGGACAGGGAAACTATGGCTACACCTTC.

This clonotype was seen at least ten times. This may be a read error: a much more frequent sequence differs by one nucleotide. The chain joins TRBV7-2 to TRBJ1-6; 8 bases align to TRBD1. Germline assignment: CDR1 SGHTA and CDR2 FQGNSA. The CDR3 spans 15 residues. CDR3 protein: CAGSPRQGMGAPLHF. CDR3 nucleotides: TGTGCCGGCAGCCCACGACAGGGGATGGGTGCACCCCTCCACTTT.

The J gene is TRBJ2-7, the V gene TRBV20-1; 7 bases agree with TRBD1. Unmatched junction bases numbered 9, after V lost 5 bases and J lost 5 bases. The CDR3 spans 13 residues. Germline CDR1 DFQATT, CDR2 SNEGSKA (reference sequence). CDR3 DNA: TGCAGTGCTGGGCGTCTACAGGGGAACGAGCAGTACTTC. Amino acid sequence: CSAGRLQGNEQYF.

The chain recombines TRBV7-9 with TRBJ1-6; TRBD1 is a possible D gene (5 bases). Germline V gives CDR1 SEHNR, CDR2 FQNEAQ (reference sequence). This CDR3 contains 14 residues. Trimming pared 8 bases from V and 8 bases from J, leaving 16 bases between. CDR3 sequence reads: CASAPDLGDSPLHF. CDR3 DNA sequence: TGTGCCAGCGCCCCCGACCTAGGGGATTCACCCCTCCACTTT. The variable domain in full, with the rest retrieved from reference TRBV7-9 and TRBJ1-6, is DTGVSQNPRHKITKRGQNVTFRCDPISEHNRLYWYRQTLGQGPEFLTYFQNEAQLEKSRLLSDRFSAERPKGSFSTLEIQRTEQGDSAMYLCASAPDLGDSPLHFGNGTRLTVT.

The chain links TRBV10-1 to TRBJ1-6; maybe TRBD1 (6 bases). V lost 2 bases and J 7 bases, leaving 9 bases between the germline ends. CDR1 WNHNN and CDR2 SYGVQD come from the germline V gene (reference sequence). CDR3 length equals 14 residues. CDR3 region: CASSERTENSPLHF. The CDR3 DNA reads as TGCGCCAGCAGTGAGAGGACAGAAAATTCACCCCTCCACTTT.

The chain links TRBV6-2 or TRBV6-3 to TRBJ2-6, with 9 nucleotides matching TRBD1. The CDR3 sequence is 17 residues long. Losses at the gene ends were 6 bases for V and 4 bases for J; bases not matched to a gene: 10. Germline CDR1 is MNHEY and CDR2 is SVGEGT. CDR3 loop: CASRQGADPAGANVLTF. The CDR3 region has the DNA TGTGCCAGCAGACAGGGGGCGGACCCGGCCGGGGCCAACGTCCTGACTTTC.

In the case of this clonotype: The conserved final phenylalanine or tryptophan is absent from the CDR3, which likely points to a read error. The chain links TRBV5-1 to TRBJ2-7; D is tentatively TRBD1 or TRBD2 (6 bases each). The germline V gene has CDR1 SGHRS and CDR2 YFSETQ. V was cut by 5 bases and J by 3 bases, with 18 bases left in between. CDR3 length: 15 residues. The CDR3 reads CASRARDSTGYEQYL. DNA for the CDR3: TGCGCCAGCAGGGCCCGGGACTCGACAGGCTACGAGCAGTACCTC.

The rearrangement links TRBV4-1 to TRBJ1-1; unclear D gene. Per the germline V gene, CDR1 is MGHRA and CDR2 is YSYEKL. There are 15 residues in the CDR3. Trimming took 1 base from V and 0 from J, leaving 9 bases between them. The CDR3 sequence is CASSQGSRMNTEAFF. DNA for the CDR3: TGCGCCAGCAGCCAAGGCTCTCGCATGAACACTGAAGCTTTCTTT.

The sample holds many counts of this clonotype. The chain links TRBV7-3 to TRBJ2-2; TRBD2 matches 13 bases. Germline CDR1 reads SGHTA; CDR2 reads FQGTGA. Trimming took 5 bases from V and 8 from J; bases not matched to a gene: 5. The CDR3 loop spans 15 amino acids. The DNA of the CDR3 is TGTGCCAGCAGCCCAGGACTAGCGGGAGTTGGGGAGCTGTTTTTT. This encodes CASSPGLAGVGELFF.

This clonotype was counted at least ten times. CDR3 protein: CASSLAGGPAGELFF. The DNA of the CDR3 is TGTGCCAGCAGTTTGGCGGGAGGCCCCGCCGGGGAGCTGTTTTTT. J is TRBJ2-2 and V is TRBV12-3 or TRBV12-4; 8 bases fit TRBD2. This CDR3 contains 15 residues. V gave up 3 bases and J gave up 6 bases; unmatched junction bases: 6.

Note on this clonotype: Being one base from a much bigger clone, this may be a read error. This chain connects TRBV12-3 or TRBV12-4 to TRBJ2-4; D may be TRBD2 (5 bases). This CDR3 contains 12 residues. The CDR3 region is CASTTGKTIQYF. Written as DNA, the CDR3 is TGTGCCAGCACGACGGGAAAAACCATTCAGTACTTC.

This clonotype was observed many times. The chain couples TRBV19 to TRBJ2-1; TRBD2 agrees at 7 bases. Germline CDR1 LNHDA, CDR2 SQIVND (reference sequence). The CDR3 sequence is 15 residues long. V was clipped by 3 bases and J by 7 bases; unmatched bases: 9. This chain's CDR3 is CASSIGGRALNEQFF. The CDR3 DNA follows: TGTGCCAGTAGTATTGGGGGGAGGGCACTGAATGAGCAGTTCTTC.